This TCR beta chain was recovered during a study of blood T cell repertoires in COVID-19. About the study: The United States, Italy and Spain provided the acute and convalescent COVID-19 samples. T cells, B-cell-depleted T cells, or PBMCs supplied cDNA or gDNA.

The length of the CDR3 is 11 residues. Trimming pared 7 bases from V and 8 bases from J, leaving 13 bases between. Germline CDR1 and CDR2: DFQATT and SNEGSKA (reference sequence). Some clones are missing from TCRdb's copy, which holds only in-frame ones; the method was immunoSEQ multiplex PCR. The sample lists a few hundred thousand clones, 84% seen once, with about 11% in the top ten. V and J are TRBV20-1 and TRBJ2-3, with D perhaps matching TRBD2 (6 bases). The sequence came from an elderly woman with COVID-19, enrolled during active disease. The specimen was peripheral blood. This chain's CDR3 is CSVGLLFTQYF. CDR3 coding DNA: TGCAGTGTGGGACTCCTCTTTACGCAGTATTTT.